The 25 T cell receptor beta chains reported below all come from one sample, sequenced in a study of T cells in Graves' hyperthyroidism and ophthalmopathy. TCR beta CDR3 region amplification was performed from RNA transcripts. During a first-round RT-PCR of the TCR CDR3, the HTBI primer set was used. From the multiplex PCR reads, TCRdb called clonotypes with MiXCR, one entry per CDR3 protein. Of around 450,000 distinct CDR3 sequences listed, around 13% are singletons. The sequenced sample was blood. The receptors originated from a woman aged 18-30 years with Graves' hyperthyroidism.

This clonotype was seen repeatedly, ten times or more. The V gene is TRBV6-2 or TRBV6-3, the J gene TRBJ2-5; 8 positions match TRBD2. The V gene end was trimmed by 8 bases and the J gene end by 5 bases; junction bases not matched to a gene: 13. CDR3 length: 15 amino acids. Germline assignment: CDR1 MNHEY and CDR2 SVGEGT. The CDR3 DNA reads as TGTGCCAGCGCCCCGAGTGGAGCGGGAGTGGAGACCCAGTACTTC. It specifies CASAPSGAGVETQYF.

The table lists this clonotype with many counts. CDR3 in DNA: TGTGCCAGCAGCTTAGTTCCTTCTCCCGCCAACGAGCAGTACTTC. Translated: CASSLVPSPANEQYF. The gene calls are TRBV7-6 and TRBJ2-7; D not resolved. The CDR3 spans 15 residues. V gave up 1 base and J gave up 5 bases, with 15 bases separating them. Per the germline V gene, CDR1 is SGHVS and CDR2 is FNYEAQ.

In this sample, this clonotype turned up many times. The genes are TRBV12-3 or TRBV12-4 and TRBJ2-1; D may be TRBD2 (6 bases). V lost 3 bases, J lost 9 bases, and 12 bases lay in between. This CDR3 has 13 amino acids. CDR3 loop: CASSFGRDSEQFF. In nucleotides, the CDR3 is TGTGCCAGCAGTTTCGGGCGGGACTCTGAGCAGTTCTTC.

Only one count was recorded for this clonotype. V usage is TRBV5-1 and J usage is TRBJ1-1; D not resolved. The ends were cut back, 4 bases at V and 1 base at J, with 11 bases in the middle. Germline CDR1 is SGHRS and CDR2 is YFSETQ. The CDR3 loop spans 14 amino acids. The CDR3 protein is CASSGRDGNTEAFF. The DNA of the CDR3 is TGCGCCAGCAGCGGGAGAGACGGGAACACTGAAGCTTTCTTT.

This clonotype showed up many times. V usage is TRBV30 and J usage is TRBJ1-2; D is unresolved. The V end lost 5 bases, the J end lost 3 bases, and 10 bases lay between the germline ends. The CDR3 is made up of 12 amino acids. Germline V gene sequence: CDR1 GTSNPN, CDR2 SVGIG (reference sequence). CDR3 sequence (DNA): TGTGCCTGGTATCACGGCTACTATGGCTACACCTTC. Amino acid sequence: CAWYHGYYGYTF.

This clonotype was detected ten times or more. The V and J genes are TRBV12-3 or TRBV12-4 and TRBJ2-4, with D unresolved. The CDR3 is 14 residues long. The ends were cut back, 2 bases at V and 1 base at J, with 6 bases in the middle. The CDR3 bases are TGTGCCAGCAGTTTACAGGCTGCCAAAAACATTCAGTACTTC. Translating gives CASSLQAAKNIQYF.

V and J are TRBV20-1 and TRBJ2-3; 9 bases line up with TRBD2. V trimming: 5 bases; J trimming: 6 bases; junction bases outside the gene matches: 9. In germline, CDR1 is DFQATT, CDR2 SNEGSKA (reference sequence). The length of the CDR3 is 14 residues. CDR3 sequence reads: CSAGPGTSYDTQYF. CDR3 coding DNA: TGCAGTGCTGGCCCCGGGACTAGCTATGATACGCAGTATTTT.

This clonotype was counted at least ten times. The CDR3 DNA reads TGTGCCAGCAAGAACGGGGGGTCGAACACTGAAGCTTTCTTT. Its translation: CASKNGGSNTEAFF. The rearrangement links TRBV28 to TRBJ1-1, with D possibly matching TRBD1 (5 bases). CDR1 MDHEN and CDR2 SYDVKM come from the germline V gene. V lost 7 bases and J 1 base, leaving 13 bases between the germline ends. The CDR3 runs to 14 residues.

This clonotype has at least ten counts. The chain has TRBV7-2 and TRBJ2-5; 7 bases map to TRBD2. This CDR3 region has 15 residues. Per the germline V gene, CDR1 is SGHTA and CDR2 is FQGNSA. The trim removed 5 bases at V and 5 bases at J, leaving 11 bases unmatched. This chain's CDR3 is CASSRGSGGWETQYF. The CDR3, as DNA: TGTGCCAGCAGCCGCGGGAGTGGAGGTTGGGAGACCCAGTACTTC.

This clonotype was seen many times. The chain links TRBV13 to TRBJ1-2; unclear D gene. Per the germline V gene, CDR1 is PRHDT and CDR2 is FYEKMQ (reference sequence). CDR3 length: 13 residues. With 5 bases removed from V and 10 bases from J, the gap between germline ends came to 17 bases. CDR3 in amino acids: CASSTAKAVSYTF. The CDR3 coding sequence is TGTGCCAGCAGCACCGCGAAGGCGGTATCCTACACCTTC.

This clonotype has at least ten counts. The rearrangement links TRBV30 to TRBJ2-7; TRBD2 aligns across 10 bases. Germline V gene sequence: CDR1 GTSNPN, CDR2 SVGIG (reference sequence). This CDR3 has 13 residues. V was clipped by 4 bases and J by 5 bases; unmatched bases: 5. The CDR3 DNA reads TGTGCCTGGACTAGCGGGAGACTTGACGAGCAGTACTTC. Its translation is CAWTSGRLDEQYF.

The chain couples TRBV19 to TRBJ1-1; D might be TRBD1 (5 bases). Trimming removed 5 bases from V and 6 bases from J, with 19 bases in between. The CDR3 has 15 residues. Germline CDR1 reads LNHDA; CDR2 reads SQIVND (reference sequence). This chain's CDR3 is CASSSGDGIGAEAFF. CDR3 sequence (DNA): TGTGCCAGTAGTTCGGGGGACGGAATCGGCGCTGAAGCTTTCTTT.

In this sample, this clonotype turned up a few times. The J gene is TRBJ1-5, the V gene TRBV9, with TRBD1 matching 12 bases. The V and J ends lost 4 bases and 0 bases, in that order; junction bases with no gene match: 20. The CDR3 totals 22 residues. Looked up from germline, CDR1 is SGDLS and CDR2 is YYNGEE. CDR3 coding DNA: TGTGCCAGCAGCCCCCGGTCCCTATTCCCGGGACAGGGGGCTTCTAGCAATCAGCCCCAGCATTTT. It translates to CASSPRSLFPGQGASSNQPQHF.

Ten or more counts support this clonotype. The gene calls are TRBV6-1 and TRBJ2-2; 8 positions agree with TRBD1. This CDR3 contains 15 residues. Germline V gene sequence: CDR1 MNHNS, CDR2 SASEGT. Trimming removed 8 bases from V and 1 base from J; junction bases left unmatched: 6. CDR3 in DNA: TGTGCCAGCTGTAAAGGGACAGGGAACACCGGGGAGCTGTTTTTT. Protein product: CASCKGTGNTGELFF.

This clonotype was picked up many times. The rearrangement uses TRBV28 and TRBJ1-2; D is ambiguous. Germline V gene sequence: CDR1 MDHEN, CDR2 SYDVKM. The CDR3 length is 13 residues. Trimming took 3 bases from V and 2 from J, leaving 7 bases between them. CDR3 sequence reads: CASSFRENYGYTF. In DNA, the CDR3 is TGTGCCAGCAGTTTTCGGGAGAACTATGGCTACACCTTC.

V usage is TRBV7-2 and J usage is TRBJ1-2; D not resolved. Germline V CDR1 and CDR2: SGHTA, FQGNSA. This CDR3 comprises 16 residues. The V end was cut by 2 bases, the J end by 4 bases, with 17 bases between. The CDR3 DNA reads TGTGCCAGCAGCTTATTATACGAGCACCAGACCTATGGCTACACCTTC. Its protein product is CASSLLYEHQTYGYTF.

The chain has TRBV6-1 and TRBJ1-3; no firm D call. The CDR3 is 14 amino acids. Trimming took off 7 bases at V and 0 bases at J, with 10 bases between the two ends. Looked up from germline, CDR1 is MNHNS and CDR2 is SASEGT. The chain's CDR3 is CASKRVASGNTIYF. Here the CDR3 DNA reads TGTGCCAGCAAGAGGGTGGCCTCTGGAAACACCATATATTTT.

Many counts were recorded for this clonotype. The chain recombines TRBV11-3 with TRBJ2-7; 8 bases are a match to TRBD2. Trimming took 11 bases from V and 0 from J; bases not matched to a gene: 9. Germline assignment: CDR1 SGHNT and CDR2 YENEEA. The CDR3 has 14 amino acids. The DNA of the CDR3 is TGTGCCCCGGGGGGGACCGCCTTCTCCTACGAGCAGTACTTC. The encoded protein is CAPGGTAFSYEQYF.

This clonotype has a count of ten or more. This chain uses TRBV11-2 with TRBJ1-2, with 7 bases aligning to TRBD1. Germline CDR1 reads SGHAT; CDR2 reads FQNNGV. V shed 4 bases, J shed 4 bases, and the junction held 9 bases outside the gene matches. The CDR3 consists of 15 residues. The CDR3 coding sequence is TGTGCCAGCAGCTCCAACAGGGGTCTGGGCTATGGCTACACCTTC. Translated: CASSSNRGLGYGYTF.

This rearrangement joins TRBV20-1 to TRBJ1-2; D is perhaps TRBD1 (6 bases). This CDR3 is 12 amino acids long. The germline V and J ends were trimmed by 5 bases and 4 bases, with 11 bases remaining between them. CDR1 and CDR2 from the germline V gene are DFQATT and SNEGSKA (reference sequence). DNA of the CDR3: TGCAGTGCTCCACAGGGCAGCTATGGCTACACCTTC. Its translation is CSAPQGSYGYTF.

This clonotype occurred many times. This chain connects TRBV5-8 to TRBJ2-5; D may match TRBD1 or TRBD2 (5 bases each). The CDR3 consists of 15 residues. Germline values: CDR1 SGHTS, CDR2 YDEGEE. V was cut by 3 bases and J by 1 base, with 13 bases left in between. DNA of the CDR3: TGTGCCAGCAGCTCACGGGGCCTATCCCAAGAGACCCAGTACTTC. Translation gives CASSSRGLSQETQYF. Complete variable domain (other parts from reference TRBV5-8 and TRBJ2-5): EAGVTQSPTHLIKTRGQQATLRCSPISGHTSVYWYQQALGLGLQFLLWYDEGEERNRGNFPPRFSGRQFPNYSSELNVNALELEDSALYLCASSSRGLSQETQYFGPGTRLLVL.

This clonotype was counted many times. This chain links TRBV11-2 with TRBJ1-5, with unresolved D. V was cut by 1 base and J by 11 bases, with 18 bases left in between. This CDR3 spans 15 amino acids. Germline V gene data show CDR1 as SGHAT and CDR2 as FQNNGV. The CDR3 loop is CASSLVGSAFDAQHF. CDR3 sequence (DNA): TGTGCCAGCAGCTTAGTTGGATCGGCTTTTGATGCCCAGCATTTT.

Many counts were recorded for this clonotype. This chain connects TRBV7-8 to TRBJ2-7; 9 bases match TRBD1. In germline, CDR1 is SGHVS, CDR2 FQNEAQ. The trim removed 5 bases at V and 4 bases at J, leaving 6 bases unmatched. The CDR3 consists of 14 residues. The CDR3 region is CASSLGTGRYEQYF. CDR3 nucleotides: TGTGCCAGCAGCCTAGGGACAGGGAGGTACGAGCAGTACTTC.

This clonotype was seen a few times. The genes are TRBV28 and TRBJ1-1; D might be TRBD1 (6 bases). V was trimmed by 3 bases and J by 2 bases, leaving 10 bases between them. The germline V gene encodes CDR1 MDHEN and CDR2 SYDVKM. This CDR3 is 14 amino acids long. CDR3 region: CASSFGGANTEAFF. The CDR3 coding sequence is TGTGCCAGCAGTTTCGGGGGGGCAAACACTGAAGCTTTCTTT.

This clonotype occurred many times. The rearrangement joins TRBV27 to TRBJ2-1, with TRBD2 identical over 9 bases. J gave up 2 bases and V 10 bases, and 15 bases lay outside the gene matches. The CDR3 totals 17 residues. The germline V gene encodes CDR1 MNHEY and CDR2 SMNVEV (reference sequence). The CDR3 reads CATARDESGGTYNEQFF. The CDR3 region has the DNA TGTGCCACCGCGAGAGACGAAAGCGGGGGGACCTACAATGAGCAGTTCTTC.